These 17 T cell receptor beta chains were all obtained from the same sample, sequenced in a study of T cells in Graves' hyperthyroidism and ophthalmopathy. TCR beta CDR3 sequences were amplified from RNA transcripts. Researchers ran a first-round RT-PCR on the TCR CDR3 using the HTBI primer set. TCRdb re-derived calls from the multiplex PCR reads in MiXCR, one entry per CDR3 protein. This table has some 580,000 distinct CDR3 sequences, roughly 15% appearing once. Input material: blood. Receptors were obtained from a woman aged 40 to 49 with Graves' ophthalmopathy.

This clonotype showed up just a few times. The rearrangement joins TRBV3-1 to TRBJ1-6; D is possibly TRBD1 (5 bases). Germline V CDR1 and CDR2: LGHDT, YNNKEL (reference sequence). Trimming took 0 bases from V and 16 from J, leaving 13 bases between them. This CDR3 has 13 residues. The CDR3 DNA follows: TGTGCCAGCAGCCAAGAGGGGCCTTCTTTTCTCCACTTT. Amino acids: CASSQEGPSFLHF.

This clonotype has a count of ten or more. This chain uses TRBV5-1 with TRBJ2-3; D is possibly TRBD2 (5 bases). This CDR3 is built from 15 residues. CDR1 is SGHRS and CDR2 is YFSETQ in the germline V gene. The V end lost 6 bases, the J end lost 5 bases, and 19 bases lay between the germline ends. This CDR3 is CASTGRLAAGDTQYF. Written as DNA, the CDR3 is TGCGCCAGCACCGGACGGCTAGCAGCAGGAGATACGCAGTATTTT.

This clonotype has a handful of counts. The chain recombines TRBV5-1 with TRBJ2-1; D is undetermined. V lost 5 bases and J 0 bases, leaving 12 bases between the germline ends. Germline CDR1 and CDR2: SGHRS and YFSETQ. The CDR3 is made up of 15 amino acids. Here the CDR3 DNA reads TGCGCCAGCAGACCATCTAGAAGCTCCTACAATGAGCAGTTCTTC. Its translation is CASRPSRSSYNEQFF.

This clonotype was observed many times. The CDR3 coding sequence is TGTGCCAGCAGCCGACGACAGCTTGAAGCTTTCTTT. Translation gives CASSRRQLEAFF. The J gene is TRBJ1-1, the V gene TRBV12-3 or TRBV12-4; tentatively, D is TRBD1 (5 bases). This CDR3 has 12 residues. V shed 6 bases and J shed 7 bases, with 12 bases lying between them.

Ten or more counts support this clonotype. The chain joins TRBV6-1 to TRBJ2-3, with D perhaps matching TRBD1 or TRBD2 (5 bases each). The germline V gene encodes CDR1 MNHNS and CDR2 SASEGT. Trimming pared 6 bases from V and 2 bases from J, leaving 21 bases between. The CDR3 is 17 amino acids. CDR3 nucleotides: TGTGCCAGCAGGTGGCCTCATTGTGGGGGTTACACAGATACGCAGTATTTT. Its translation is CASRWPHCGGYTDTQYF.

The chain links TRBV3-1 to TRBJ2-2, with 8 bases aligning to TRBD2. Germline trimming cut 4 bases from V and 2 bases from J; bases unmatched to any gene: 9. Germline CDR1 and CDR2: LGHDT and YNNKEL (reference sequence). The CDR3 consists of 17 residues. DNA of the CDR3: TGTGCCAGCAGCCTCCTCATAGCGGGGAGTAACACCGGGGAGCTGTTTTTT. It specifies CASSLLIAGSNTGELFF.

The chain recombines TRBV24-1 with TRBJ2-5; D unresolved. CDR3 length: 11 residues. The V end was cut by 10 bases, the J end by 5 bases, with 10 bases between. Germline V gene sequence: CDR1 KGHDR, CDR2 SFDVKD. CDR3 bases: TGTGCCACGGCGGATTTGGAGACCCAGTACTTC. Amino acid sequence: CATADLETQYF.

The V call is TRBV12-3 or TRBV12-4, the J call TRBJ1-2; possibly TRBD1 for D (5 bases). The CDR3 consists of 13 residues. V was trimmed by 6 bases and J by 5 bases, leaving 13 bases between them. This CDR3 reads CASRLPDMYGYTF. CDR3 nucleotide sequence: TGTGCCAGCAGGCTCCCGGACATGTATGGCTACACCTTC.

The rearrangement links TRBV12-3 or TRBV12-4 to TRBJ2-3, with TRBD2 identical over 8 bases. Trimming at V came to 5 bases and at J to 2 bases, leaving 9 bases not matched to a gene. The CDR3 length is 16 residues. The CDR3 region is CASSPQSSGTTDTQYF. The CDR3 DNA reads TGTGCCAGCAGTCCTCAGAGTAGCGGGACCACAGATACGCAGTATTTT.

This clonotype was counted between two and nine times. The chain has TRBV20-1 and TRBJ2-5; D might be TRBD2 (7 bases). V was clipped by 3 bases and J by 2 bases, with 16 bases between them. The CDR3 sequence is 15 residues long. The germline CDR1 and CDR2 sequences are DFQATT and SNEGSKA (reference sequence). The CDR3 DNA follows: TGCAGTGCTAGGAGGGGGGGGGGCTTACAAGAGACCCAGTACTTC. As protein: CSARRGGGLQETQYF.

This clonotype was counted many times. This chain uses TRBV20-1 with TRBJ1-1; a weak D match, TRBD1 (5 bases). V was clipped by 1 base and J by 3 bases, with 12 bases between them. The CDR3 totals 14 residues. From germline, CDR1 is DFQATT and CDR2 SNEGSKA (reference sequence). Written as DNA, the CDR3 is TGCAGTGCTAGAGTAGGGGCGGGGGACACTGAAGCTTTCTTT. It codes for CSARVGAGDTEAFF.

This clonotype has at least ten counts. The chain has TRBV3-1 and TRBJ2-3, with D uncertain. In germline, CDR1 is LGHDT, CDR2 YNNKEL (reference sequence). V was trimmed by 3 bases and J by 10 bases, leaving 14 bases between them. The CDR3 covers 13 residues. CDR3 amino acids: CASSQGIDGSQYF. The CDR3 DNA sequence: TGTGCCAGCAGCCAGGGCATCGACGGATCGCAGTATTTT.

This clonotype came up many times. The V and J genes are TRBV7-2 and TRBJ1-1; D gene ambiguous. CDR1 is SGHTA and CDR2 is FQGNSA in the germline V gene. V was shortened by 1 base and J by 1 base, with 7 bases between the two germline ends. This CDR3 is 14 amino acids long. CDR3 residues: CASSLVPTNTEAFF. The CDR3 region has the DNA TGTGCCAGCAGCTTAGTCCCGACGAACACTGAAGCTTTCTTT.

The chain carries TRBV10-1 and TRBJ1-2; D ambiguous. Trimming stripped 7 bases from V and 5 bases from J, with 20 bases between. CDR3 length: 15 amino acids. CDR1 is WNHNN, CDR2 SYGVQD, per germline (reference sequence). The CDR3 DNA reads TGCGCCAGCATTGACTGGCGGGGAAGAGTTTATGGCTACACCTTC. Its translation: CASIDWRGRVYGYTF.

In this sample, this clonotype turned up many times. This rearrangement joins TRBV9 to TRBJ1-2; D is unclear. The V gene's germline CDR1 is SGDLS and CDR2 YYNGEE. This CDR3 contains 14 residues. V was clipped by 0 bases and J by 2 bases, with 8 bases between them. This chain's CDR3 is CASSVDTANYGYTF. The CDR3 bases are TGTGCCAGCAGCGTAGATACGGCCAACTATGGCTACACCTTC.

This clonotype has only a few counts. This rearrangement joins TRBV5-1 to TRBJ1-1, with D possibly matching TRBD1 (6 bases). Germline CDR1 is SGHRS and CDR2 is YFSETQ. The V end lost 1 base, the J end lost 0 bases, and 10 bases lay between the germline ends. This CDR3 has 15 amino acids. The chain's CDR3 is CASSLLQGMNTEAFF. CDR3 nucleotide sequence: TGCGCCAGCAGCTTGTTGCAGGGGATGAACACTGAAGCTTTCTTT. Combining the CDR3 with reference TRBV5-1 and TRBJ1-1 gives the whole variable domain KAGVTQTPRYLIKTRGQQVTLSCSPISGHRSVSWYQQTPGQGLQFLFEYFSETQRNKGNFPGRFSGRQFSNSRSEMNVSTLELGDSALYLCASSLLQGMNTEAFFGQGTRLTVV.

This clonotype was detected only a few times. This chain uses TRBV6-2 or TRBV6-3 with TRBJ2-3; 9 nucleotides line up with TRBD2. The V segment lost 4 bases and the J segment 10 bases; nucleotides outside the gene matches: 12. The germline CDR1 and CDR2 sequences are MNHEY and SVGEGT. This CDR3 is built from 15 residues. The CDR3 reads CASSSLAGGHSSQYF. As DNA, the CDR3 is TGTGCCAGCAGTTCACTGGCGGGGGGGCATAGTTCGCAGTATTTT.